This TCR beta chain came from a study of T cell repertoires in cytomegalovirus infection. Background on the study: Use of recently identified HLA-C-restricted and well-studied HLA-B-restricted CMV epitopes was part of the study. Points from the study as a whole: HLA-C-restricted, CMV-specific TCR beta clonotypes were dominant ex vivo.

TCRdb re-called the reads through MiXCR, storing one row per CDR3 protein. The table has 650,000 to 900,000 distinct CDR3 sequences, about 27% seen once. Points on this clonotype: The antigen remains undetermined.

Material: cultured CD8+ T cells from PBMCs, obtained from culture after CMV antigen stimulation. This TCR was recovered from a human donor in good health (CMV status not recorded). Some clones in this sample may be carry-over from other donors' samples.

This chain's CDR3 is CSVVGDRGLAEAFF. CDR3 coding DNA: TGCAGCGTTGTTGGTGACAGGGGTCTTGCTGAAGCTTTCTTT. The chain uses TRBV29-1 and TRBJ1-1, with 8 nucleotides matching TRBD1. The CDR3 extends over 14 amino acids. Germline CDR1 reads SQVTM; CDR2 reads ANQGSEA. The V segment lost 4 bases and the J segment 6 bases; nucleotides outside the gene matches: 10.